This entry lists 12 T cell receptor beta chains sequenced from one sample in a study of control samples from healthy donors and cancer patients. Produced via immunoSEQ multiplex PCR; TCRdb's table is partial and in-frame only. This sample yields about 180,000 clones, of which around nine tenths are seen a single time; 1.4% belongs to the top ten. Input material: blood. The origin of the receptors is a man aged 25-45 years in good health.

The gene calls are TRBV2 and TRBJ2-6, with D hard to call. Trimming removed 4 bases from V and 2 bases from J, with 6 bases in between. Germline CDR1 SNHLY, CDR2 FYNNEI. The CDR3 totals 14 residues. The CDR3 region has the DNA TGTGCCAGCAGTGGTACGGCTGGGGCCAACGTCCTGACTTTC. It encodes CASSGTAGANVLTF.

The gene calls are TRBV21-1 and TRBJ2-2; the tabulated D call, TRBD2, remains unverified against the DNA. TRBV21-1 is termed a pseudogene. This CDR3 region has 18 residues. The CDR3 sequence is CASRKKVGASGIPGELFF. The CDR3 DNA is TGTGCCAGCAGAAAAAAGGTGGGGGCTAGCGGGATACCCGGGGAGCTGTTTTTT.

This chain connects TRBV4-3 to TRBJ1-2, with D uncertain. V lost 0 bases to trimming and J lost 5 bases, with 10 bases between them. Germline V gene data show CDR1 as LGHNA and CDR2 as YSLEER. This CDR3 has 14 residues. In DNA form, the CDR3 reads TGCGCCAGCAGCCAAGATCGGGCAGATTATGGCTACACCTTC. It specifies CASSQDRADYGYTF.

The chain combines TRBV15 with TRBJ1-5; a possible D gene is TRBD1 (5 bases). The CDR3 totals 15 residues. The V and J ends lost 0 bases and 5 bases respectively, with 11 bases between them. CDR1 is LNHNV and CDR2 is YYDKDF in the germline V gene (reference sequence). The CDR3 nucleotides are TGTGCCACCAGCAGAGATCTACCGGGGGATCAGCCCCAGCATTTT. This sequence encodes CATSRDLPGDQPQHF.

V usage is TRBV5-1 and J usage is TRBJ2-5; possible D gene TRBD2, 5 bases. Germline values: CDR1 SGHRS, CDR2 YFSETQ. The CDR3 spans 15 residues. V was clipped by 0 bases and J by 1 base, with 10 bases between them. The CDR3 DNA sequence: TGCGCCAGCAGCTTGGTCGGGGAACCCCAAGAGACCCAGTACTTC. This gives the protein CASSLVGEPQETQYF. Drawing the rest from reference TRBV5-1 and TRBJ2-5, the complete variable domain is KAGVTQTPRYLIKTRGQQVTLSCSPISGHRSVSWYQQTPGQGLQFLFEYFSETQRNKGNFPGRFSGRQFSNSRSEMNVSTLELGDSALYLCASSLVGEPQETQYFGPGTRLLVL.

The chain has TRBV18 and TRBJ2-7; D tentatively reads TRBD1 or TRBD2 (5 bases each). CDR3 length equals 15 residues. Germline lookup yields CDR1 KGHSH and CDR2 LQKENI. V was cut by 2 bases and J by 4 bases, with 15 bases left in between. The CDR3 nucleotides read TGTGCCAGCTCACCAACTTCTGGGGCGGGTTACGAGCAGTACTTC. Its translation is CASSPTSGAGYEQYF.

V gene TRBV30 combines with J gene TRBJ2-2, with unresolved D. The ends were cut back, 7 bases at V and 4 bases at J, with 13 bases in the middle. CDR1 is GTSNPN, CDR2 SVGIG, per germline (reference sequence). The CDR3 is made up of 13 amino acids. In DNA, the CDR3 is TGTGCCTTTCCGTGGATGACCACCGGGGAGCTGTTTTTT. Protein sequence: CAFPWMTTGELFF.

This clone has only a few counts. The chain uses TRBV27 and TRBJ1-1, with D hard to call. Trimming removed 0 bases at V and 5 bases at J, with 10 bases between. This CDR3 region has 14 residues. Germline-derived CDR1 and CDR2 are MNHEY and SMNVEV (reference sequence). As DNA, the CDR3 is TGTGCCAGCAGTTTATCGCCGGCCGCGACTGAAGCTTTCTTT. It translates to CASSLSPAATEAFF.

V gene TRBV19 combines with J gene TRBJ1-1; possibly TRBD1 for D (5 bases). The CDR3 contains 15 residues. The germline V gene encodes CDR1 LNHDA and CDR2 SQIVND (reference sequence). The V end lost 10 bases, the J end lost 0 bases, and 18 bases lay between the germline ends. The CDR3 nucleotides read TGTGCCACCTTACAAAACGAGACAGTGAACACTGAAGCTTTCTTT. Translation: CATLQNETVNTEAFF. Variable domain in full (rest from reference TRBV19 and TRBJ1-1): DGGITQSPKYLFRKEGQNVTLSCEQNLNHDAMYWYRQDPGQGLRLIYYSQIVNDFQKGDIAEGYSVSREKKESFPLTVTSAQKNPTAFYLCATLQNETVNTEAFFGQGTRLTVV.

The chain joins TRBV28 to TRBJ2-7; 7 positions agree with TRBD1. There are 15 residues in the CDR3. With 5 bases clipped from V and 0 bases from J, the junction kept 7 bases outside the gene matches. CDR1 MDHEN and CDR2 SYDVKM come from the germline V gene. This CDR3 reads CASSPRDRDSYEQYF. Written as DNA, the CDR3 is TGTGCCAGCAGTCCCCGAGACAGGGACTCCTACGAGCAGTACTTC. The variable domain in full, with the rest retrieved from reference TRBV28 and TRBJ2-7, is DVKVTQSSRYLVKRTGEKVFLECVQDMDHENMFWYRQDPGLGLRLIYFSYDVKMKEKGDIPEGYSVSREKKERFSLILESASTNQTSMYLCASSPRDRDSYEQYFGPGTRLTVT.

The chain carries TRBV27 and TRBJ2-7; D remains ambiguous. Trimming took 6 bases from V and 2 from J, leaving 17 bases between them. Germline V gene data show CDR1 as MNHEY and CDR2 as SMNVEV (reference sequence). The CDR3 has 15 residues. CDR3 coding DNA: TGTGCCAGCAGCTTCGGACCGCTACCAGCCTACGAGCAGTACTTC. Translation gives CASSFGPLPAYEQYF.

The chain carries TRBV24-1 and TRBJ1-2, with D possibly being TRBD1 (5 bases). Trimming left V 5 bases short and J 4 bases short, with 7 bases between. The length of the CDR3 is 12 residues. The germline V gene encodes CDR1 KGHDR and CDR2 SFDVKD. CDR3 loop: CATSVDSYGYTF. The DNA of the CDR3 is TGTGCCACCAGTGTTGACAGCTATGGCTACACCTTC.